The source of this T cell receptor beta chain is a study of T cells after yellow fever vaccination. This clonotype came up many times. Conversion of TCR transcripts into cDNA relied on 5'RACE template switching, which added a universal primer site and UMIs. TCRdb reanalysed the 5' RACE reads using MiXCR and keeps one entry per CDR3 protein. The sample has 250,000 to 350,000 distinct CDR3 sequences; 7.5% to 9.5% are singletons. CDR1 is SGHRS and CDR2 is YFSETQ in the germline V gene. This CDR3 comprises 15 residues. The V and J ends lost 4 bases and 13 bases, in that order; junction bases with no gene match: 11.

Sequencing used CD4+ T cells sorted from PBMCs, obtained 5 days after the yellow fever booster vaccination. The genes are TRBV5-1 and TRBJ2-3; 14 bases line up with TRBD2. The TCR comes from a man between 18 and 35 years old who received the YFV17D yellow fever vaccine. The CDR3 sequence: CASSIRTSGGSEKYF. The CDR3 coding sequence is TGCGCCAGCAGCATCCGGACTAGCGGGGGGTCCGAAAAGTATTTT.